This T cell receptor beta chain was observed in a study of blood T cell repertoires in COVID-19. Across the study: The origin of the acute and convalescent COVID-19 samples was the United States, Italy and Spain. T cells, B-cell-depleted T cells, or PBMCs provided the cDNA or gDNA that served as material.

This clone was detected only a few times. Authors' data handling: Researchers report that nucleated cell counts were estimated from reference gene primer amplification. Method: immunoSEQ multiplex PCR; TCRdb's copy keeps in-frame clones and lacks some. Clone size and V and J calls were adopted from that table, with D and trimming inferred from the DNA. The data hold over 65,000 clones, with approximately 78% observed a single time. The CDR3 covers 15 residues. Losses at the gene ends were 4 bases for V and 7 bases for J; bases not matched to a gene: 7. CDR1 is MNHEY and CDR2 is SMNVEV in the germline V gene (reference sequence).

The rearrangement joins TRBV27 to TRBJ1-6; 7 bases map to TRBD1. This clonotype was obtained from a human donor in a cohort sampled during active COVID-19. The sample consisted of peripheral blood. The CDR3 region has the DNA TGTGCCAGCAGTTCCCAGGGGGGCGGGAATTCACCCCTCCACTTT. Encoded protein: CASSSQGGGNSPLHF.